These T cell receptor beta chains were read from a single sample in a study of tumor-infiltrating lymphocytes in primary liver carcinoma. One entry per CDR3 protein, called by TCRdb with MiXCR from the multiplex PCR reads. The table lists 310,000 or so distinct CDR3 sequences, about 50% of them singletons. Sample: peripheral blood. The receptors derive from a woman between 25 and 40 years old with primary liver carcinoma and hepatitis B virus infection. Both conserved end residues are part of each CDR3. Fields, in order: clone size, D gene, V gene, J gene, CDR3 protein, CDR3 DNA. D genes are given only for firm matches. Clone size is given for some rows only: seen once, a few or many times, or a class if the clone is expanded.

-	-	TRBV28	TRBJ2-5	CASSDLETQYF	TGTGCCAGCAGTGACCTAGAGACCCAGTACTTC
-	-	TRBV10-3	TRBJ1-1	CASRGETEAFF	TGTGCCAGCCGCGGGGAAACTGAAGCTTTCTTT
many	TRBD2	TRBV11-2	TRBJ2-7	CASSLERGVEQYF	TGTGCCAGCAGCTTAGAGCGGGGGGTCGAGCAGTACTTC
-	-	TRBV12-3/TRBV12-4	TRBJ1-5	CASSPTEQSQHF	TGTGCCAGCAGCCCGACAGAACAGTCCCAGCATTTT
many	-	TRBV12-3/TRBV12-4	TRBJ2-3	CASRNFYTQYF	TGTGCCAGCCGGAATTTCTATACGCAGTATTTT
-	-	TRBV7-9	TRBJ2-1	CASSPLSHNEQFF	TGTGCCAGCAGCCCCCTGAGCCACAATGAGCAGTTCTTC
-	-	TRBV11-2	TRBJ2-2	CASSLIDRPNTGELFF	TGTGCCAGCAGCTTAATTGACAGACCGAACACCGGGGAGCTGTTTTTT
-	-	TRBV11-3	TRBJ1-6	CASSLGGWGNSGLHF	TGTGCCAGCAGCTTAGGAGGCTGGGGGAATTCAGGCCTCCACTTT
-	-	TRBV6-5	TRBJ1-1	CASSSFIGVLGTEAFF	TGTGCCAGCAGCTCCTTTATAGGGGTTCTAGGCACTGAAGCTTTCTTT
-	TRBD2	TRBV5-8	TRBJ2-7	CASSNSGGSYEQYF	TGTGCCAGCAGCAACAGCGGGGGCTCCTACGAGCAGTACTTC
-	-	TRBV5-6	TRBJ2-7	CVSSPRQVPYEQYF	TGTGTCAGCAGCCCCCGACAGGTCCCTTACGAGCAGTACTTC
-	-	TRBV13	TRBJ2-1	CASSLGLQGGNEQFF	TGTGCCAGCAGCTTGGGACTCCAGGGGGGGAACGAGCAGTTCTTC
-	-	TRBV7-9	TRBJ1-4	CASSLLPSNEKLFF	TGTGCCAGCAGCTTGCTGCCGTCTAATGAAAAACTGTTTTTT
-	-	TRBV5-4	TRBJ1-1	CASSLLITSEAFF	TGTGCCAGCAGCTTGCTGATCACCTCTGAAGCTTTCTTT
-	TRBD1	TRBV28	TRBJ2-7	CATRGLRTGGGWEQYF	TGTGCCACCAGGGGACTTAGGACAGGGGGTGGTTGGGAGCAGTACTTC
-	TRBD2	TRBV10-2	TRBJ2-7	CVSYRAGYYEQYF	TGCGTCAGCTATCGAGCGGGGTACTACGAGCAGTACTTC
-	TRBD2	TRBV28	TRBJ2-7	CASSFGRAHEQYF	TGTGCCAGCAGTTTCGGGAGGGCGCACGAGCAGTACTTC
-	TRBD1	TRBV6-5	TRBJ2-2	CASRKAVGAGGTGELFF	TGTGCCAGCAGAAAGGCAGTTGGGGCAGGGGGCACCGGGGAGCTGTTTTTT
-	-	TRBV11-3	TRBJ2-1	CASSPEGSCNEQFF	TGTGCCAGCAGCCCCGAGGGGTCCTGCAATGAACAGTTCTTC
-	TRBD1	TRBV12-3/TRBV12-4	TRBJ1-3	CASRLAGQGNTIYF	TGTGCCAGCAGATTAGCGGGACAGGGGAACACCATATATTTT
few	-	TRBV4-2	TRBJ1-1	CASSQDAGKNTEAFF	TGTGCCAGCAGCCAAGATGCGGGAAAGAACACTGAAGCTTTCTTT
many	TRBD1	TRBV4-3	TRBJ2-3	CASSQRFTGAQLDTQYF	TGCGCCAGCAGCCAACGTTTTACAGGGGCGCAGTTAGATACGCAGTATTTT
few	-	TRBV28	TRBJ1-6	CASSLKQHYNSPLHF	TGTGCCAGCAGTTTGAAGCAGCACTATAATTCACCCCTCCACTTT
-	TRBD2	TRBV12-3/TRBV12-4	TRBJ2-2	CASSGTSRSGELFF	TGTGCCAGCAGTGGGACTAGCCGGTCCGGGGAGCTGTTTTTT
many	-	TRBV4-1	TRBJ2-5	CASSQVERGRGETQYF	TGCGCCAGCAGCCAAGTTGAAAGGGGGAGGGGGGAGACCCAGTACTTC
-	-	TRBV5-1	TRBJ2-1	CASSLQGMGQFF	TGCGCCAGCAGCTTGCAGGGGATGGGGCAGTTCTTC
-	-	TRBV6-5	TRBJ2-7	CASGVGARYKQYF	TGTGCCAGCGGGGTGGGGGCGCGATACAAGCAGTACTTC
-	TRBD2	TRBV5-4	TRBJ2-3	CASSGLAGGPGDTQYF	TGTGCCAGCAGCGGACTAGCGGGAGGGCCTGGAGATACGCAGTATTTT
few	TRBD2	TRBV4-3	TRBJ2-7	CASSQLAGDTYEQYF	TGCGCCAGCAGCCAGCTAGCGGGAGATACCTACGAGCAGTACTTC
once	-	TRBV12-3/TRBV12-4	TRBJ2-3	CASRPSKDTQYF	TGTGCCAGTAGGCCGAGCAAAGATACGCAGTATTTT
-	TRBD2	TRBV11-1	TRBJ2-7	CASSSSGTSAGLKQYF	TGTGCCAGTAGCTCCTCCGGGACTAGCGCGGGTCTCAAGCAGTACTTC
many	-	TRBV2	TRBJ2-7	CASSERGRVYEQYF	TGTGCCAGCAGTGAACGGGGCAGGGTCTACGAGCAGTACTTC
-	-	TRBV11-2	TRBJ2-1	CASSDPGLAYNGQFF	TGTGCCAGCAGCGATCCGGGACTTGCCTACAATGGGCAGTTCTTC
once	TRBD2	TRBV11-3	TRBJ2-1	CAGSLGLAGGSGQFF	TGTGCCGGCAGCTTAGGTCTAGCGGGAGGGAGTGGGCAGTTCTTC
many	TRBD2	TRBV29-1	TRBJ2-5	CSPERDLVETQYF	TGCAGCCCCGAGCGGGATTTAGTAGAGACCCAGTACTTC
-	TRBD2	TRBV6-2/TRBV6-3	TRBJ2-3	CVSGSPLREAQYF	TGTGTCAGCGGTTCCCCCTTACGGGAGGCGCAGTATTTT
once	-	TRBV6-5	TRBJ2-1	CASSYGSGGGYNEQLF	TGTGCCAGCAGTTACGGTTCTGGGGGGGGCTACAATGAGCAGCTCTTC
many	TRBD1	TRBV6-5	TRBJ1-3	CASSERRGPGNTIYF	TGTGCCAGCAGCGAGAGGAGGGGGCCGGGGAACACCATATATTTT
-	-	TRBV10-3	TRBJ2-3	CAISESVGFAADTQYF	TGTGCCATCAGTGAGTCGGTAGGATTCGCGGCAGATACGCAGTATTTT
-	-	TRBV28	TRBJ2-4	CASSLPGEGTKNIQYF	TGTGCCAGCAGTTTACCAGGAGAGGGGACCAAAAACATTCAGTACTTC
-	TRBD1	TRBV11-2	TRBJ2-1	CASSLETGGFQTQLF	TGTGCCAGCAGCTTAGAGACAGGGGGCTTTCAGACCCAGCTCTTC
-	TRBD1	TRBV12-3/TRBV12-4	TRBJ1-2	CALKGGTGVGNYGHTF	TGTGCCCTCAAAGGCGGGACAGGGGTGGGTAACTATGGCCACACCTTC
few	-	TRBV28	TRBJ2-7	CASGPGRLYHYEQYF	TGTGCCAGCGGCCCCGGCAGATTATATCACTACGAGCAGTACTTC
many	TRBD2	TRBV29-1	TRBJ2-5	CSVEIRMGLAGAFQETQYF	TGCAGCGTTGAAATTAGGATGGGACTAGCGGGAGCCTTCCAAGAGACCCAGTACTTC
few	TRBD2	TRBV28	TRBJ2-7	CASSPRTSGAYEQYF	TGTGCCAGCAGTCCCCGGACTAGCGGGGCGTACGAGCAGTACTTC